A selection of T cell receptor beta chains follows, all from one sample in a study of T cell responses to AZD1222 COVID-19 vaccine. TCRdb's table, derived via immunoSEQ multiplex PCR, lists solely in-frame clones and lacks some. This sample carries 100,000 or so clones, roughly 90% of them seen once, and the ten largest clones take around 2.9%. The source material was peripheral blood, sampled 28 days after the second AZD1222 dose. Source of these receptors: an adult who received the AZD1222 COVID-19 vaccine. Both conserved end residues are part of each CDR3. Each record gives: V gene, clone size, D gene, J gene, CDR3 DNA, CDR3 protein. A D gene is named only where the DNA matches it firmly. Size tells how often a clone was seen (once, few, many) or the class of an expanded clone, and some rows leave it out.

V: TRBV7-9
size: once
D: TRBD1
J: TRBJ1-1
DNA: TGTGCCAGCAGCTTCCCGCAGGGGGGGGGCACTGAAGCTTTCTTT
CDR3: CASSFPQGGGTEAFF

V: TRBV4-1
size: few
D: TRBD1
J: TRBJ1-3
DNA: TGCGCCAGCAGCCAGGAGTACAGGGGCGGAAACACCATATATTTT
CDR3: CASSQEYRGGNTIYF

V: TRBV19
size: NA
D: TRBD1
J: TRBJ2-1
DNA: TGTGCCAGTACCCCGTTTGCAGGGGGAAACAATGAGCAGTTCTTC
CDR3: CASTPFAGGNNEQFF

V: TRBV5-1
size: NA
D: TRBD1
J: TRBJ1-1
DNA: TGCGCCAGCAGCTCACAGGGGGTAACTGAAGCTTTCTTT
CDR3: CASSSQGVTEAFF

V: TRBV27
size: NA
D: NA
J: TRBJ1-1
DNA: TGTGCCAGCAGTCCCCTGGGGACACTTGGGGTGAACACTGAAGCTTTCTTT
CDR3: CASSPLGTLGVNTEAFF

V: TRBV16
size: NA
D: NA
J: TRBJ2-2
DNA: TGTGCCAGCAGCCAATCGTGGCAGTTCACCGGGGAGCTGTTTTTT
CDR3: CASSQSWQFTGELFF

V: TRBV24-1
size: NA
D: TRBD1
J: TRBJ1-2
DNA: TGTGCCACCAGTGATCCCGGGACAGGGGGCGCAGAAGGCTACACCTTC
CDR3: CATSDPGTGGAEGYTF

V: TRBV19
size: NA
D: NA
J: TRBJ2-1
DNA: TGTGCCAGTAGCTTCGGGGGTGGGTATAATGAGCAGTTCTTC
CDR3: CASSFGGGYNEQFF

V: TRBV6-2/TRBV6-3
size: NA
D: TRBD1
J: TRBJ2-7
DNA: TGTGCCAGCAGTCTCGGACAGGCATACCCCTCCTACGAGCAGTACTTC
CDR3: CASSLGQAYPSYEQYF

V: TRBV18
size: NA
D: TRBD1
J: TRBJ1-5
DNA: TGTGCCAGCTCACCGGGGACAGGGGGGAATCAGCCCCAGCATTTT
CDR3: CASSPGTGGNQPQHF

V: TRBV7-3
size: NA
D: TRBD1
J: TRBJ1-6
DNA: TGTGCCAGCAGCTTAACGGACAGGATAGATTCACCCCTCCACTTT
CDR3: CASSLTDRIDSPLHF

V: TRBV9
size: NA
D: TRBD2
J: TRBJ2-2
DNA: TGTGCCAGCAGCCCACGGGGGGGATCCACCGGGGAGCTGTTTTTT
CDR3: CASSPRGGSTGELFF

V: TRBV19
size: NA
D: NA
J: TRBJ1-1
DNA: TGTGCCAGTAGTATAGACTCAGGGGAAATGAACACTGAAGCTTTCTTT
CDR3: CASSIDSGEMNTEAFF

V: TRBV19
size: NA
D: NA
J: TRBJ2-4
DNA: TGTGCCAGTAGTTTTCGGGACTCCGAGGGCAAAAACATTCAGTACTTC
CDR3: CASSFRDSEGKNIQYF

V: TRBV11-2
size: NA
D: TRBD1
J: TRBJ2-7
DNA: TGTGCCAGCAGCCATCCCGGGACAGGGTCGTACGAGCAGTACTTC
CDR3: CASSHPGTGSYEQYF

V: TRBV5-8
size: NA
D: NA
J: TRBJ2-1
DNA: TGTGCCAGCAGCTTGCGAGGGTCCCTGCAGCAGTTCTTC
CDR3: CASSLRGSLQQFF

V: TRBV7-9
size: NA
D: TRBD2
J: TRBJ2-1
DNA: TGTGCCAGCAGCGCCCGGGACTATCCCAACAATGAGCAGTTCTTC
CDR3: CASSARDYPNNEQFF

V: TRBV5-1
size: NA
D: NA
J: TRBJ2-1
DNA: TGCGCCAGCAGCTTAGAGACAAGTTACAATGAGCAGTTCTTC
CDR3: CASSLETSYNEQFF

V: TRBV6-1
size: NA
D: TRBD1
J: TRBJ1-1
DNA: TGTGCCAGCAGTGAAGCCCCGGACAGGCTTCCTTTCTTT
CDR3: CASSEAPDRLPFF

V: TRBV7-3
size: NA
D: NA
J: TRBJ1-1
DNA: TGTGCCAGCAGCTTATACAAGGACACTGAAGCTTTCTTT
CDR3: CASSLYKDTEAFF

V: TRBV6-5
size: NA
D: NA
J: TRBJ2-2
DNA: TGTGCCAGCATCTGGGTTTGGCTTAACACCGGGGAGCTGTTTTTT
CDR3: CASIWVWLNTGELFF

V: TRBV9
size: NA
D: TRBD1
J: TRBJ1-6
DNA: TGTGCCAGCAGCGCGAGACAGGGCTATAATTCACCCCTCCACTTT
CDR3: CASSARQGYNSPLHF

V: TRBV9
size: NA
D: NA
J: TRBJ2-1
DNA: TGTGCCAGCAGCGTAGGGCTCCACCCGTACAATGAGCAGTTCTTC
CDR3: CASSVGLHPYNEQFF

V: TRBV10-3
size: once
D: NA
J: TRBJ1-2
DNA: TGTGCCATCAGTTCAGGGTTCGTGTGGAATGGCTACACCTTC
CDR3: CAISSGFVWNGYTF

V: TRBV7-3
size: few
D: TRBD1
J: TRBJ1-2
DNA: TGTGCCAGCAGCTTAACGTCTCGGGACAGTAGCTACACCTTC
CDR3: CASSLTSRDSSYTF

V: TRBV24-1
size: NA
D: TRBD2
J: TRBJ2-5
DNA: TGTGCCACCAGTACTAGCGGGCAAGAGACCCAGTACTTC
CDR3: CATSTSGQETQYF

V: TRBV15
size: NA
D: NA
J: TRBJ1-3
DNA: TGTGCCACCAGCAGAGATACACTGAGCTCTGGAAACACCATATATTTT
CDR3: CATSRDTLSSGNTIYF

V: TRBV6-1
size: NA
D: NA
J: TRBJ1-5
DNA: TGTGCCAGCAGTGAACAACCTTATAGCAATCAGCCCCAGCATTTT
CDR3: CASSEQPYSNQPQHF

V: TRBV13
size: NA
D: NA
J: TRBJ2-2
DNA: TGTGCCAGCAGCTTAGCGGGTCGAGTCACCGGGGAGCTGTTTTTT
CDR3: CASSLAGRVTGELFF

V: TRBV2
size: few
D: NA
J: TRBJ2-2
DNA: TGTGCCAGCACCCTTCCCCGTGGCACCGGGGAGCTGTTTTTT
CDR3: CASTLPRGTGELFF

V: TRBV3-1/TRBV3-2
size: NA
D: NA
J: TRBJ1-1
DNA: TGTGCCAGCAGCCGAGCAGGGGATGGGAGCACTGAAGCTTTCTTT
CDR3: CASSRAGDGSTEAFF

V: TRBV30
size: NA
D: NA
J: TRBJ1-6
DNA: TGTGCCTGGACCTCAGGGGCGCCCTATAATTCACCCCTCCACTTT
CDR3: CAWTSGAPYNSPLHF

V: TRBV4-2
size: NA
D: TRBD1
J: TRBJ1-5
DNA: TGTGCCAGCAGCCTCGACCGGGACAGGGAGGATTATCAGCCCCAGCATTTT
CDR3: CASSLDRDREDYQPQHF

V: TRBV28
size: NA
D: NA
J: TRBJ1-5
DNA: TGTGCCAGCTTGGGGGTAGGTCAGCCCCAGCATTTT
CDR3: CASLGVGQPQHF

V: TRBV4-2
size: NA
D: NA
J: TRBJ1-1
DNA: TGTGCCAGCAGCCAAAAGGGATGGGCAGGGTGGCACACTGAAGCTTTCTTT
CDR3: CASSQKGWAGWHTEAFF

V: TRBV19
size: NA
D: NA
J: TRBJ2-7
DNA: TGTGCCAGTAGTATGACTCCTTCCTACGAGCAGTACTTC
CDR3: CASSMTPSYEQYF

V: TRBV2
size: NA
D: TRBD1
J: TRBJ1-2
DNA: TGTGCCAGCAGCTTAGGACAGGTCGGCGGCTACACCTTC
CDR3: CASSLGQVGGYTF

V: TRBV19
size: NA
D: TRBD1
J: TRBJ1-2
DNA: TGTGCCAGCAGGACCGGGACAGAACCCTATGGCTACACCTTC
CDR3: CASRTGTEPYGYTF

V: TRBV9
size: NA
D: NA
J: TRBJ1-1
DNA: TGTGCCAGCAGCGTCGGACAAGAGAACACTGAAGCTTTCTTT
CDR3: CASSVGQENTEAFF

V: TRBV28
size: NA
D: NA
J: TRBJ1-5
DNA: TGTGCCAGCAGTCCTTCGAGAAGCAATCAGCCCCAGCATTTT
CDR3: CASSPSRSNQPQHF

V: TRBV4-2
size: NA
D: NA
J: TRBJ1-2
DNA: TGTGCCAGCAGCCAAGATTACCTGGTGGAGGGGTATGGCTACACCTTC
CDR3: CASSQDYLVEGYGYTF

V: TRBV2
size: NA
D: NA
J: TRBJ1-3
DNA: TGTGCCAGCAGCGATATTCCGAGCTCTGGAAACACCATATATTTT
CDR3: CASSDIPSSGNTIYF

V: TRBV4-2
size: NA
D: NA
J: TRBJ1-2
DNA: TGTGCCAGCAGCCAAGAGCCCAGGGTAAATGGCTACACCTTC
CDR3: CASSQEPRVNGYTF

V: TRBV30
size: NA
D: TRBD1
J: TRBJ1-6
DNA: TGTGCCTGGAGTATATACGACAGGGGTGTATCACCCCTCCACTTT
CDR3: CAWSIYDRGVSPLHF

V: TRBV5-8
size: NA
D: NA
J: TRBJ1-2
DNA: TGTGCCAGCAGCTTGATCAAACCGGGAGACTCACTATGGAGCTACACCTTC
CDR3: CASSLIKPGDSLWSYTF

V: TRBV29-1
size: NA
D: NA
J: TRBJ2-3
DNA: TGCAGCGTAAAGAGTGTCACAGATACGCAGTATTTT
CDR3: CSVKSVTDTQYF

V: TRBV3-1/TRBV3-2
size: NA
D: NA
J: TRBJ1-2
DNA: TGTGCCAGCAGCCAAAGGGTAGGGTCCGAGGGCTACACCTTC
CDR3: CASSQRVGSEGYTF

V: TRBV6-5
size: NA
D: NA
J: TRBJ1-3
DNA: TGTGCCAGCAAACCCGACGGGAGCTCTGGAAACACCATATATTTT
CDR3: CASKPDGSSGNTIYF

V: TRBV11-3
size: NA
D: TRBD1
J: TRBJ2-2
DNA: TGTGCCAGCAGCTTTAGACAGGGGGCGGACGGGGAGCTGTTTTTT
CDR3: CASSFRQGADGELFF

V: TRBV29-1
size: NA
D: TRBD1
J: TRBJ1-5
DNA: TGCAGCGTCCTACAGGGGTCCGATCAGCCCCAGCATTTT
CDR3: CSVLQGSDQPQHF

V: TRBV18
size: NA
D: NA
J: TRBJ1-2
DNA: TGTGCCAGCTCACCACCTCCAGGGGTGGGTGGCTACACCTTC
CDR3: CASSPPPGVGGYTF

V: TRBV18
size: NA
D: NA
J: TRBJ1-1
DNA: TGTGCCAGCTCACCGAGGACAGTGAACACTGAAGCTTTCTTT
CDR3: CASSPRTVNTEAFF

V: TRBV19
size: once
D: TRBD1
J: TRBJ1-6
DNA: TGTGCCAGTAGTACGACAGGGGGCGCGGATTCACCCCTCCACTTT
CDR3: CASSTTGGADSPLHF

V: TRBV7-8
size: NA
D: NA
J: TRBJ1-5
DNA: TGTGCCAGCAGCTTACGGAACAGACCCTATAGCAATCAGCCCCAGCATTTT
CDR3: CASSLRNRPYSNQPQHF

V: TRBV9
size: NA
D: NA
J: TRBJ2-2
DNA: TGTGCCAGCAGCTCCAGGGGCACCGGGGAGCTGTTTTTT
CDR3: CASSSRGTGELFF